The entry below gives a single T cell receptor (beta chain) sequence along with its context. Its specific antigen is unknown. Within one base of it there is no much larger clone, and no base qualities were kept. The immunoSEQ Assay was used to sequence TCR beta CDR3 regions from DNA. In the authors' own workflow: T cell density was computed as TCR beta template counts normalized to usable DNA estimated by amplifying housekeeping genes. Richness was estimated using the preseqR package, with extrapolation to 400,000 templates for PBMC samples and to 120,000 templates for tissue samples. Clonality was taken to be one minus Pielou's evenness. To identify tissue-enriched TCRs, differential abundance testing was run on productive amino-acid clonotypes with a minimum total count of 5 and an alpha of 0.1. The Jaccard Index and the Morisita Overlap Index were used to measure repertoire overlap between compartments. TCR beta CDR3s were clustered by GLIPH together with public tetramer-defined viral CDR3s, and at least three viral sequences plus V-gene enrichment were required for viral motifs. This immuneACCESS table, as held by TCRdb, lists in-frame sequences with V and J called but not all clones. Of the missing ones, under half trace to an unresolved V gene in checked studies; the others have no known cause. V and J calls and clone size are copied from that table; D and trimming were computed from the DNA. This sample holds some 5,000 clones; 33% were observed only once. The top ten hold around 7.3% of the sample.

This sample was taken from a study of T cells in localized non-small cell lung cancer (dated by TCRdb to 2018 to 2021). About the study as a whole: T cell repertoires of 236 early-stage NSCLC patients were analyzed, with tumors being compared against uninvolved tumor-adjacent lungs. The mean age of the NSCLC patients was just over 65 years, with 120 to 150 men and 95 to 110 women. The cohort consisted of approximately 240 treatment-naive NSCLC patients whose localized lung tumors had been resected.

Points the paper makes about the study in general: Longer overall survival was associated with higher T cell density in blood, whereas shorter survival was associated with higher clonality in adjacent lung. Because of the exploratory design, TCR variables were selected using unadjusted p-values without false-discovery rate correction. Because multi-region sequencing of the tumors was not done, intratumor heterogeneity could not be ruled out. The highest T cell clonality was observed in uninvolved tumor-adjacent lung, where clonality exceeded that of tumor, suggesting that antigenic responses were more focused in uninvolved tumor-adjacent lung. A median of about 50 of the top 100 tumor clones turned up in the paired uninvolved adjacent lung, and approximately 30 of those clones also ranked among the top 100 of that same adjacent lung.

At diagnosis, peripheral blood, uninvolved tumor-adjacent lung and tumor were collected and stored as a combination of fresh-frozen and FFPE material. The trim is 5 bases for V and 5 bases for J, with a gap of 15 bases between the germline ends. CDR1 and CDR2 are drawn from the germline V gene (reference sequence): LNHDA, SQIVND. Measured from the cysteine to the phenylalanine, the CDR3 is 14 residues long. The retained sequence is limited to the CDR3, 42 bases, with the frame set at the first base. Sample: lung tumor tissue, taken before any cancer treatment. This receptor was obtained from an older female donor with stage I lung adenocarcinoma. The receptor chain draws on TRBV19 and TRBJ1-2, with TRBD1 as a weak D call on 5 bases. The CDR3 sequence is CASSAQVTYYGYTF. The base sequence is TGTGCCAGTAGTGCACAGGTGACCTATTATGGCTACACCTTC.